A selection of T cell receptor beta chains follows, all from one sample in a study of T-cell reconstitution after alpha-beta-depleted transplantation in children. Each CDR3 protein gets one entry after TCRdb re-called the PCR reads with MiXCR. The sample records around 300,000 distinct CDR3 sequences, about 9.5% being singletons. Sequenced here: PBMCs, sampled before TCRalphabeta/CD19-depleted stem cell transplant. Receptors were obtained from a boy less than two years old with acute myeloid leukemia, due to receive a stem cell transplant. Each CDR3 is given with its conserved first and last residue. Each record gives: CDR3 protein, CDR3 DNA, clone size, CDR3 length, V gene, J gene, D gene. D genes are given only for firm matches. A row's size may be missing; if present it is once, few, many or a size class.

CDR3 protein: CASSLTGPDEQFF; CDR3 DNA: TGTGCCAGCAGCTTAACTGGTCCAGATGAGCAGTTCTTC; clone size: many; CDR3 length: 13; V gene: TRBV7-3; J gene: TRBJ2-1; D gene: -
CDR3 protein: CASSSPEGGGTSTDTQYF; CDR3 DNA: TGTGCCAGCAGCTCACCAGAGGGCGGGGGCACTAGCACAGATACGCAGTATTTT; clone size: many; CDR3 length: 18; V gene: TRBV11-1; J gene: TRBJ2-3; D gene: -
CDR3 protein: CSVEDLVREQYF; CDR3 DNA: TGCAGCGTTGAAGATCTAGTCAGAGAGCAGTACTTC; clone size: many; CDR3 length: 12; V gene: TRBV29-1; J gene: TRBJ2-7; D gene: -
CDR3 protein: CASSLRSGAGGYTF; CDR3 DNA: TGTGCCAGCAGTTTACGGTCAGGGGCAGGCGGCTACACCTTC; clone size: many; CDR3 length: 14; V gene: TRBV12-3/TRBV12-4; J gene: TRBJ1-2; D gene: -
CDR3 protein: CASSRTVDNSPLHF; CDR3 DNA: TGTGCCAGCAGCCGGACAGTGGATAATTCACCCCTCCACTTT; clone size: many; CDR3 length: 14; V gene: TRBV28; J gene: TRBJ1-6; D gene: -
CDR3 protein: CASSQGLAGALSSYNEQFF; CDR3 DNA: TGTGCCAGCAGCCAAGGATTAGCGGGGGCCCTGAGCTCCTACAATGAGCAGTTCTTC; clone size: many; CDR3 length: 19; V gene: TRBV14; J gene: TRBJ2-1; D gene: TRBD2
CDR3 protein: CASNLAPGNYGYTF; CDR3 DNA: TGTGCCAGCAACCTAGCCCCAGGGAACTATGGCTACACCTTC; clone size: -; CDR3 length: 14; V gene: TRBV9; J gene: TRBJ1-2; D gene: -
CDR3 protein: CSARGYRTSGRRNSGELFF; CDR3 DNA: TGCAGTGCTAGAGGATACCGGACTAGCGGGAGGAGAAACTCCGGGGAGCTGTTTTTT; clone size: -; CDR3 length: 19; V gene: TRBV20-1; J gene: TRBJ2-2; D gene: TRBD2
CDR3 protein: CASSGERGGYEQYF; CDR3 DNA: TGTGCCAGCAGCGGGGAACGTGGGGGCTACGAGCAGTACTTC; clone size: many; CDR3 length: 14; V gene: TRBV7-2; J gene: TRBJ2-7; D gene: -
CDR3 protein: CASSQDLSSGDYGYTF; CDR3 DNA: TGCGCCAGCAGCCAAGATCTGTCTTCAGGGGACTATGGCTACACCTTC; clone size: many; CDR3 length: 16; V gene: TRBV4-3; J gene: TRBJ1-2; D gene: -
CDR3 protein: CSARVPRISTDTQYF; CDR3 DNA: TGCAGTGCTAGAGTTCCTAGGATTAGCACAGATACGCAGTATTTT; clone size: many; CDR3 length: 15; V gene: TRBV20-1; J gene: TRBJ2-3; D gene: -
CDR3 protein: CASSLASGGPQETQYF; CDR3 DNA: TGTGCCAGCAGCTTAGCTAGCGGGGGGCCACAAGAGACCCAGTACTTC; clone size: few; CDR3 length: 16; V gene: TRBV11-2; J gene: TRBJ2-5; D gene: TRBD2
CDR3 protein: CASSLGGLAGETQYF; CDR3 DNA: TGCGCCAGCAGCCTTGGAGGACTAGCGGGAGAGACCCAGTACTTC; clone size: many; CDR3 length: 15; V gene: TRBV5-1; J gene: TRBJ2-5; D gene: TRBD2
CDR3 protein: CASSLRGYSNQPQHF; CDR3 DNA: TGTGCCAGCAGTTTAAGGGGCTATAGCAATCAGCCCCAGCATTTT; clone size: many; CDR3 length: 15; V gene: TRBV12-3/TRBV12-4; J gene: TRBJ1-5; D gene: -
CDR3 protein: CASSLQGHYEQYF; CDR3 DNA: TGTGCCAGCAGTTTGCAGGGTCACTACGAGCAGTACTTC; clone size: many; CDR3 length: 13; V gene: TRBV12-3/TRBV12-4; J gene: TRBJ2-7; D gene: -
CDR3 protein: CASSALAGARQWSYNEQFF; CDR3 DNA: TGTGCCAGCAGCGCACTAGCGGGGGCCAGACAATGGTCCTACAATGAGCAGTTCTTC; clone size: medium-sized; CDR3 length: 19; V gene: TRBV9; J gene: TRBJ2-1; D gene: TRBD2
CDR3 protein: CASSFSGRGAYNEQFF; CDR3 DNA: TGTGCCAGCAGTTTTAGCGGGAGGGGTGCCTACAATGAGCAGTTCTTC; clone size: few; CDR3 length: 16; V gene: TRBV12-3/TRBV12-4; J gene: TRBJ2-1; D gene: TRBD2
CDR3 protein: CASSVWGGQPQHF; CDR3 DNA: TGTGCCAGCAGTGTCTGGGGAGGACAGCCCCAGCATTTT; clone size: many; CDR3 length: 13; V gene: TRBV12-3/TRBV12-4; J gene: TRBJ1-5; D gene: -
CDR3 protein: CASSQSSRPYNEQFF; CDR3 DNA: TGCGCCAGCAGCCAATCTAGCAGACCCTACAATGAGCAGTTCTTC; clone size: many; CDR3 length: 15; V gene: TRBV4-3; J gene: TRBJ2-1; D gene: -
CDR3 protein: CASSYVGEADTQYF; CDR3 DNA: TGTGCCAGCAGTTATGTGGGTGAGGCAGATACGCAGTATTTT; clone size: many; CDR3 length: 14; V gene: TRBV6-2/TRBV6-3; J gene: TRBJ2-3; D gene: -